Sequencing of this TCR beta chain was carried out in a study of blood T cell repertoires in COVID-19. On the study more broadly: The origin of the acute and convalescent COVID-19 samples was the United States, Italy and Spain.

The V gene's germline CDR1 is KGHSH and CDR2 LQKENI. The ends were cut back, 3 bases at V and 1 base at J, with 12 bases in the middle. The CDR3 loop spans 16 amino acids. Sequencing was performed with immunoSEQ multiplex PCR; in TCRdb, only in-frame clones are kept and a portion is missing. The sample lists about 250,000 clones, around 83% seen once, with roughly 9.8% in the top ten. The source is an elderly man with acute or convalescent COVID-19. This rearrangement joins TRBV18 to TRBJ2-2, with TRBD1 as a possible D gene (6 bases). The sample consisted of peripheral blood. The CDR3 protein is CASSPPGTRNTGELFF. The CDR3, as DNA: TGTGCCAGCTCACCTCCCGGGACAAGGAACACCGGGGAGCTGTTTTTT.